This paragraph reports one T cell receptor (beta chain). Its target is not known. The data were obtained in a study of Ad26.COV2.S vaccination and SARS-CoV-2 variants. Across the study: This donor came from the COV1001 trial of Ad26.COV2.S. Ad26.COV2.S shots went into the muscle once or twice, 56 days apart.

This CDR3 comprises 16 residues. V shed 4 bases, J shed 4 bases, and the junction held 9 bases outside the gene matches. Germline V gives CDR1 MDHEN, CDR2 SYDVKM. Whole-study findings and limits: The study found similar non-spike TCR breadth in vaccine and placebo recipients.

This sample's treatment: around 19 received Ad26.COV2.S at low or high dose, single or two shots; about five received placebo; per-sample allocation not given. Specimens were obtained on day 63 following the first vaccine or placebo injection. Participants' vaccine, an Ad26 vector, delivered Wuhan-strain SARS-CoV-2 spike. Produced via immunoSEQ multiplex PCR; TCRdb's table is partial and in-frame only. Altogether around 300,000 clones are present, about 89% being singletons, with the ten largest covering roughly 5%. The chain recombines TRBV28 with TRBJ2-1, with 8 bases fitting TRBD2. Material: peripheral blood, obtained in a trial of Ad26.COV2.S vaccine versus placebo. This clonotype originated in a person between 18 and 65 years old who received the Ad26.COV2.S COVID-19 vaccine or a placebo. This CDR3 is CASSSGGEGPYNEQFF. CDR3 nucleotides: TGTGCCAGCAGTTCCGGGGGGGAGGGTCCGTACAATGAGCAGTTCTTC. Full variable domain (remainder filled in from reference TRBV28 and TRBJ2-1): DVKVTQSSRYLVKRTGEKVFLECVQDMDHENMFWYRQDPGLGLRLIYFSYDVKMKEKGDIPEGYSVSREKKERFSLILESASTNQTSMYLCASSSGGEGPYNEQFFGPGTRLTVL.